This record looks at one T cell receptor beta chain sequence and its context. This entry belongs to a study of blood T cell repertoires in COVID-19. At the level of the study: PBMCs, B-cell-depleted T cells, or T cells were the source of the cDNA or gDNA that made up the material.

The CDR3 has 13 residues. Per germline, CDR1 GTSNPN and CDR2 SVGIG (reference sequence). The V gene end was trimmed by 4 bases and the J gene end by 4 bases; junction bases not matched to a gene: 3. TCRdb keeps only in-frame clones here, not all; method: immunoSEQ multiplex PCR. This sample has 200,000 or so clones; 70% to 85% occur once, and the top ten carry 6.9%. Sequencing was performed on peripheral blood. The chain is built from TRBV30 and TRBJ2-2, with 7 bases identical to TRBD1. The receptor comes from a human donor with acute or convalescent COVID-19. The donor label of this sample is uncertain. CDR3: CAWMGQPTGELFF. Written as DNA, the CDR3 is TGTGCCTGGATGGGACAGCCCACCGGGGAGCTGTTTTTT. Full variable domain (rest looked up from reference TRBV30 and TRBJ2-2): SQTIHQWPATLVQPVGSPLSLECTVEGTSNPNLYWYRQAAGRGLQLLFYSVGIGQISSEVPQNLSASRPQDRQFILSSKKLLLSDSGFYLCAWMGQPTGELFFGEGSRLTVL.